This T cell receptor (beta chain) was captured by sequencing in a study of graft-versus-host responses after intestinal transplantation. On the study more broadly: Multivisceral, liver-intestinal, or isolated intestinal transplants were received by the recipients. Recipients across the board were started on anti-thymocyte globulin induction, then kept on tacrolimus and steroids for roughly 3 years. The study's findings and limits: Researchers found peak circulating GvH clone levels linked to early post-transplant HvG declines. GvH clones were found in recipient marrow; some appeared first in ileum or blood.

Assay used: immunoSEQ multiplex PCR; TCRdb lists only in-frame clones, some missing. The sample has 6,000 to 8,500 clones, around a quarter seen once. Irradiated, violet-dye-labeled stimulator cells, around 200,000 in number, were plated with around 200,000 CFSE-labeled responder cells. The V gene lost 5 bases and the J gene lost 7 bases, with 8 bases spanning the gap. The germline gives CDR1 SQVTM, CDR2 ANQGSEA. The CDR3 spans 10 residues. The V gene is TRBV29-1, the J gene TRBJ1-2, with D possibly being TRBD1 (5 bases). The starting material was alloreactive CD8+ T cells from a mixed lymphocyte reaction culture, obtained before transplantation. The subset: CFSE-low proliferating T cells sorted from roughly 6-day pre-transplant mixed lymphocyte reaction (GvH or HvG direction). The sequence was obtained from a human patient who was an organ donor for intestinal transplantation. CDR3 loop: CSVKGPGYTF. The CDR3, as DNA: TGCAGCGTTAAGGGGCCTGGCTACACCTTC.